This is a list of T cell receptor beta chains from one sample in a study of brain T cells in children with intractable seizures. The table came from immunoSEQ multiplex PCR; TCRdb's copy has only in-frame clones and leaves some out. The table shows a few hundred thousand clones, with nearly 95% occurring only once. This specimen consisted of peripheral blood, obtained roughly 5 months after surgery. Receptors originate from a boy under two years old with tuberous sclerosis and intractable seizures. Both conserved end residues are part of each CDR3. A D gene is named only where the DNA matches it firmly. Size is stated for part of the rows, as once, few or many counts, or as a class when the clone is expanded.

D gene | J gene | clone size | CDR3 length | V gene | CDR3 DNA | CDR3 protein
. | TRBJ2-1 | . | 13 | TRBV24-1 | TGTGCCACCAGTGACGCCTCCTACAATGAGCAGTTCTTC | CATSDASYNEQFF
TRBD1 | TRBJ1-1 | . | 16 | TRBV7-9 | TGTGCCAGCAGCCTGGGACAGGGGGCCCCGAACACTGAAGCTTTCTTT | CASSLGQGAPNTEAFF
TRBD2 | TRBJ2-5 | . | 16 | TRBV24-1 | TGTGCCACCAGTGATTTAGGGAGCGGGATCCAAGAGACCCAGTACTTC | CATSDLGSGIQETQYF
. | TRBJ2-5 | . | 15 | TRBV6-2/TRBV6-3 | TGTGCCAGCAGTTACCGAACAGAAGCCCAAGAGACCCAGTACTTC | CASSYRTEAQETQYF
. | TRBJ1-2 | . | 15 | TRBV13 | TGTGCCAGCAGCTCAAGAATAAGGACCGTCGATGGCTACACCTTC | CASSSRIRTVDGYTF
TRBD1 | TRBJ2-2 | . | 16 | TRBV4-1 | TGCGCCAGCAGCCTCAAAGAGGGGGCGGCCACCGGGGAGCTGTTTTTT | CASSLKEGAATGELFF
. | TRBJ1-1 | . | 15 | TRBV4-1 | TGCGCCAGCAGCCAAGATGAAGCAGGGAACACTGAAGCTTTCTTT | CASSQDEAGNTEAFF
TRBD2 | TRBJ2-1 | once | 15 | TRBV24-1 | TGTGCCACCAGTGAAGCGGGAGCGGCCTACAATGAGCAGTTCTTC | CATSEAGAAYNEQFF
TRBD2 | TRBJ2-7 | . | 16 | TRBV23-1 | TGCGCCAGCAGTCACCCTCCTAGCGGGAGCTCCTACGAGCAGTACTTC | CASSHPPSGSSYEQYF
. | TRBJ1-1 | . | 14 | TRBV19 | TGTGCCAGTGGAACGACCAGGGGGAACACTGAAGCTTTCTTT | CASGTTRGNTEAFF
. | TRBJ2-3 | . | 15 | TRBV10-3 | TGTGCCATCAGTGAGTCGAGGCGGGTGGGGGATACGCAGTATTTT | CAISESRRVGDTQYF
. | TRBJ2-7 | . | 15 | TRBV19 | TGTGCCAGCAGTATGAATATTCAAGGATCCCACGAGCAGTACTTC | CASSMNIQGSHEQYF
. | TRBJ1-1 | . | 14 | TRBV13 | TGTGCCAGCAGCTTGGGGTCTATGAACACTGAAGCTTTCTTT | CASSLGSMNTEAFF
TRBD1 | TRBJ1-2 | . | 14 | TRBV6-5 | TGTGCCAGCAGAGACCGGGACAGGAACTATGGCTACACCTTC | CASRDRDRNYGYTF
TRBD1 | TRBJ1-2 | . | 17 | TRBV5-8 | TGTGCCAGCAGCTTTTATCGGGGACAGGGGGCCAACTATGGCTACACCTTC | CASSFYRGQGANYGYTF
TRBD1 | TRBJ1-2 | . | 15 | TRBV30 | TGTGCCTGGAGGCCCCTACAGGGGCCGTATGACGGCTACACCTTC | CAWRPLQGPYDGYTF
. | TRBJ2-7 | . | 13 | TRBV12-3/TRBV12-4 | TGTGCCAGCAGTTCTCAGGCAACCTACGAGCAGTACTTC | CASSSQATYEQYF
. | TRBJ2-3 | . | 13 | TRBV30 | TGTGCCTATGGGTGGGTTAGCACAGATACGCAGTATTTT | CAYGWVSTDTQYF
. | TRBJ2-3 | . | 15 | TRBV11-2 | TGTGCCAGCAGTGGGCGTGGGTTTAGCACAGATACGCAGTATTTT | CASSGRGFSTDTQYF
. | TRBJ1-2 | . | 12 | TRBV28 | TGTGCCAGCAGTTTATTCTCCTATGGCTACACCTTC | CASSLFSYGYTF
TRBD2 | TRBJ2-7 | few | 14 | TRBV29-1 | TGCAGCGTTGAAGAGCGGGGGGCCCCCTACGAGCAGTACTTC | CSVEERGAPYEQYF
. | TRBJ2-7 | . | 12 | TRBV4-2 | TGTGCCAGCAGCCCAGTTAAGGGCGAGCAGTACTTC | CASSPVKGEQYF
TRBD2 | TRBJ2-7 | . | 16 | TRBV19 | TGTGCCAGTAGTATTTCTCTAGCGGGACCCTCCTACGAGCAGTACTTC | CASSISLAGPSYEQYF
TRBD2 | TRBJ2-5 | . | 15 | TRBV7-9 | TGTGCCAGCAGCTTTACTAGCGGGGCGGGGGAGACCCAGTACTTC | CASSFTSGAGETQYF
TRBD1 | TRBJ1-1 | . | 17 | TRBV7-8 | TGTGCCAGCAGCCCCTCCTTCCGGACAGGGGATCGGACTGAAGCTTTCTTT | CASSPSFRTGDRTEAFF
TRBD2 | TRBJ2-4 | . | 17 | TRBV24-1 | TGTGCCACCAGTGATTTACGGCTAGCGGGAAAATTTTCCATTCAGTACTTC | CATSDLRLAGKFSIQYF
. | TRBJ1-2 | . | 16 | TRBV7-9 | TGTGCCAGCAGCTCCAGCCTGGGAGAGGGGTGGAACGGCTACACCTTC | CASSSSLGEGWNGYTF
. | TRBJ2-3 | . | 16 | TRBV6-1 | TGTGCCAGCAGTGAGTCCACCATCCTGGCCGAACCGGCGCAGTATTTT | CASSESTILAEPAQYF
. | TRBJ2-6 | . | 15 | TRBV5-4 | TGTGCCAGCAGCCCCACCTGGTTCGGGGCCAACGTCCTGACTTTC | CASSPTWFGANVLTF
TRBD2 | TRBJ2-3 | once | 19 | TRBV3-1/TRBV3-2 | TGTGCCAGCAGCCAAGATAAACTAGCGGGAGCGGGAGTAGCAGATACGCAGTATTTT | CASSQDKLAGAGVADTQYF
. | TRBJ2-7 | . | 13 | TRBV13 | TGTGCCAGCAGCTTAAGGGGACTTTACGAGCAGTACTTC | CASSLRGLYEQYF
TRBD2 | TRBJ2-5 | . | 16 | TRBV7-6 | TGTGCCAGCAGCCGCCAGGTGGCGGGGGGACAAGAGACCCAGTACTTC | CASSRQVAGGQETQYF
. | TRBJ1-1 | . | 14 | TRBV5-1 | TGCGCCAGCAGCTTGTCAGGGTTTGAACCAGAAGCTTTCTTT | CASSLSGFEPEAFF
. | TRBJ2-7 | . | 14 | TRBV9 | TGTGCCAGCAGCGGTAGTTTGTCCGCCTACGAGCAGTACTTC | CASSGSLSAYEQYF
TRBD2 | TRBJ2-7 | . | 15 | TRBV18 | TGTGCCAGCTCACCGGAACTAGCGGGAGTAGGTGAGCAGTACTTC | CASSPELAGVGEQYF
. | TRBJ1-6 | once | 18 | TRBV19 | TGTGCCAGTAGTATGAGGTCGAACAGGGCCTCTTTCGGATCACCCCTCCACTTT | CASSMRSNRASFGSPLHF
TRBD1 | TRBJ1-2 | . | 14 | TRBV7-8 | TGTGCCAGCAGCTCCCAGGACAGGGGATATGGCTACACCTTC | CASSSQDRGYGYTF
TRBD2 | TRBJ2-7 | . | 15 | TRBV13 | TGTGCCAGCAGCTTAGGGGGGCGGGAGAACTACGAGCAGTACTTC | CASSLGGRENYEQYF
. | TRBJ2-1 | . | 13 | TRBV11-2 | TGTGCCAGCAGCTTAGAGGCGGGGAATGAGCAGTTCTTC | CASSLEAGNEQFF
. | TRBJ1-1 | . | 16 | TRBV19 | TGTGCCAGTAGTATCGGGCGGACGGAGGTGAACACTGAAGCTTTCTTT | CASSIGRTEVNTEAFF
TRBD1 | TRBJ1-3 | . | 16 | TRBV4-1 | TGCGCCAGCAGCCAACCGCGGACAGGCTCTGGAAACACCATATATTTT | CASSQPRTGSGNTIYF
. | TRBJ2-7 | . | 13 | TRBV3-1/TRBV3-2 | TGTGCCAGCAGCCAAGGGCGGAAGGCCGAGCAGTACTTC | CASSQGRKAEQYF
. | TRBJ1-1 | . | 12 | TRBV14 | TGTGCCAGCATAGGGAAGAACACTGAAGCTTTCTTT | CASIGKNTEAFF
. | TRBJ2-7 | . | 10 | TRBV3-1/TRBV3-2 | TGTGCCAGCGGGAGAAACGAGCAGTACTTC | CASGRNEQYF
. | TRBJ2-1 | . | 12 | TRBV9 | TGTGCCAGCAGCGTAGGGACGGATGAGCAGTTCTTC | CASSVGTDEQFF
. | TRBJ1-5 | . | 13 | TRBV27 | TGTGCCAGCAGTGAGACAGGTACTCAGCCCCAGCATTTT | CASSETGTQPQHF
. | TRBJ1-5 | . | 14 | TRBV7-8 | TGTGCCAGCAGCTTATTACAGGTTAGGCGGCCCCAGCATTTT | CASSLLQVRRPQHF
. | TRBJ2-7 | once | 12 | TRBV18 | TGTGCCACCGACTCAGTTACCTACGAGCAGTACTTC | CATDSVTYEQYF
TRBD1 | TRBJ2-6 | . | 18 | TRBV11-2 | TGTGCCAGCAGCTCGTACAGGGGGGACCTCTCTGGGGCCAACGTCCTGACTTTC | CASSSYRGDLSGANVLTF
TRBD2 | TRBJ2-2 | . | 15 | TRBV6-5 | TGTGCCATCCAGGGCCGGGAGGACACAGCCGGGGAGCTGTTTTTT | CAIQGREDTAGELFF
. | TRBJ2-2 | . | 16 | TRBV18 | TGTGCCAGCTCGCTCACCGGGGGCCGGAACACCGGGGAGCTGTTTTTT | CASSLTGGRNTGELFF
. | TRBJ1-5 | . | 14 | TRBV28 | TGTGCCAGCAGTTTAGTCAGGTGGGGACAGCCCCAGCATTTT | CASSLVRWGQPQHF
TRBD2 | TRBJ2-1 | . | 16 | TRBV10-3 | TGTGCCATCAGTGAGTCGTGGCGGGAGAATGGGAATGAGCAGTTCTTC | CAISESWRENGNEQFF
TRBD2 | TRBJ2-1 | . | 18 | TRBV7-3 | TGTGCCAGCACCACTACTGCGCTAGCGGGATCAACGGGGAATGAGCAGTTCTTC | CASTTTALAGSTGNEQFF
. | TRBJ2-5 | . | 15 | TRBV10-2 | TGCGCCACCTACCCATGGAGAACTGAGGAAGAGACCCAGTACTTC | CATYPWRTEEETQYF
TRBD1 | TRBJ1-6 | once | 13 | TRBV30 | TGTGCCTGGAGCGCAGGGGGGAATTCACCCCTCCACTTT | CAWSAGGNSPLHF
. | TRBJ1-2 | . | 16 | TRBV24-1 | TGTGCCACCAGTACGGGACCGCCTCGGGGAAACTATGGCTACACCTTC | CATSTGPPRGNYGYTF